The 9 T cell receptor beta chains in this list originate from one sample, sequenced in a study of T-cell reconstitution after alpha-beta-depleted transplantation in children. TCRbeta library construction was performed incorporating unique molecular identifiers. TCRdb reprocessed the PCR reads with MiXCR, giving one entry per CDR3 protein. The sample consists of about 250,000 distinct CDR3 sequences, under 30% of them appearing once. Here the sequenced sample was PBMCs, mostly from graft donor cells, taken 360 days after TCRalphabeta/CD19-depleted stem cell transplant. All receptors come from a female patient aged 2-9 years who had a stem cell transplant for congenital amegakaryocytic thrombocytopenia, so the T cells may come from the graft donor.

This clonotype has only a few counts. The chain recombines TRBV3-1 with TRBJ1-1; D unresolved. The CDR3 sequence is 13 residues long. Trimming removed 3 bases from V and 1 base from J, with 6 bases in between. In germline, CDR1 is LGHDT, CDR2 YNNKEL (reference sequence). CDR3 sequence reads: CASSHAANTEAFF. CDR3 sequence (DNA): TGTGCCAGCAGCCACGCAGCGAACACTGAAGCTTTCTTT.

This sequence joins TRBV7-9 and TRBJ1-1, with a weak D call TRBD1 (6 bases). The CDR3 contains 15 residues. V lost 9 bases and J lost 3, with 20 bases in between. CDR1 is SEHNR, CDR2 FQNEAQ, per germline (reference sequence). CDR3 sequence reads: CASHPTGMFDTEAFF. The CDR3 coding sequence is TGTGCCAGTCACCCAACAGGGATGTTTGACACTGAAGCTTTCTTT.

The chain employs TRBV10-3 and TRBJ2-2; D is perhaps TRBD1 (6 bases). V lost 4 bases to trimming and J lost 5 bases, with 11 bases between them. Per the germline V gene, CDR1 is ENHRY and CDR2 is SYGVKD. The CDR3 length is 14 residues. In DNA form, the CDR3 reads TGTGCCATCAGTGGGACAGTCGCGACCGGGGAGCTGTTTTTT. It codes for CAISGTVATGELFF.

This clonotype was counted only a few times. This chain uses TRBV7-8 with TRBJ2-3; no clear D. Trimming took off 5 bases at V and 2 bases at J, with 11 bases between the two ends. The CDR3 is 14 amino acids. Germline CDR1 and CDR2: SGHVS and FQNEAQ. The CDR3 sequence is CASSLLTITDTQYF. Written as DNA, the CDR3 is TGTGCCAGCAGCCTGTTAACTATCACAGATACGCAGTATTTT.

The chain joins TRBV9 to TRBJ2-2, with a tentative D call TRBD2 (6 bases). The germline CDR1 and CDR2 sequences are SGDLS and YYNGEE. Trimming took 2 bases from V and 1 from J, leaving 15 bases between them. The CDR3 consists of 17 residues. This CDR3 reads CASSVVAASQNTGELFF. The CDR3 bases are TGTGCCAGCAGCGTGGTAGCGGCCTCCCAGAACACCGGGGAGCTGTTTTTT.

This clonotype has ten or more counts. V is TRBV29-1 and J is TRBJ2-2; D may be TRBD1 (6 bases). The V end lost 4 bases, the J end lost 0 bases, and 18 bases lay between the germline ends. This CDR3 region has 17 residues. Germline-derived CDR1 and CDR2 are SQVTM and ANQGSEA. The CDR3 nucleotides read TGCAGCGTTGGGGGGACACATTTGGGAACGAACACCGGGGAGCTGTTTTTT. This translates into CSVGGTHLGTNTGELFF.

The chain uses TRBV4-2 and TRBJ2-7, with TRBD2 matching 11 bases. With V trimmed by 1 base and J by 0 bases, 11 bases remained unmatched. Germline-derived CDR1 and CDR2 are LGHNA and YNFKEQ. This CDR3 has 19 residues. The CDR3 DNA follows: TGTGCCAGCAGCCAAGTTTCGGCTAGCGGGGGGTACAGCTCCTACGAGCAGTACTTC. Encoded protein: CASSQVSASGGYSSYEQYF.

Ten or more counts support this clonotype. The rearrangement links TRBV20-1 to TRBJ1-1; D is unclear. CDR1 is DFQATT and CDR2 is SNEGSKA in the germline V gene (reference sequence). CDR3 length: 13 amino acids. The germline V and J ends were trimmed by 0 bases and 0 bases, with 5 bases remaining between them. In DNA, the CDR3 is TGCAGTGCTAGAGACAGCATGAACACTGAAGCTTTCTTT. Translation gives CSARDSMNTEAFF.

This clonotype was found many times. J is TRBJ2-5 and V is TRBV12-3 or TRBV12-4; maybe TRBD1 (5 bases). The CDR3 spans 15 residues. V lost 6 bases to trimming and J lost 5 bases, with 19 bases between them. This CDR3 is CASSEPSREGETQYF. The CDR3 coding sequence is TGTGCCAGCAGCGAACCATCCAGGGAAGGGGAGACCCAGTACTTC.